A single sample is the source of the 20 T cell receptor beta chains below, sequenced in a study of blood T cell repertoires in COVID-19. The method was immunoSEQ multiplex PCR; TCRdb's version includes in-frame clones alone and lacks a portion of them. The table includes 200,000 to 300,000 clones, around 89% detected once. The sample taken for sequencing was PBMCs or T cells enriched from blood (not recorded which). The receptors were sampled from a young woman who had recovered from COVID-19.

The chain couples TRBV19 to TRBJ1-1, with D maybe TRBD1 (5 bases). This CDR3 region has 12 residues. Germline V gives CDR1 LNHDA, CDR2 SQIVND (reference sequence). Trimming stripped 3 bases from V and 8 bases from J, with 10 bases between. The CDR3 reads CASSMEHREAFF. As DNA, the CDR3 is TGTGCCAGTAGTATGGAGCACAGGGAAGCTTTCTTT.

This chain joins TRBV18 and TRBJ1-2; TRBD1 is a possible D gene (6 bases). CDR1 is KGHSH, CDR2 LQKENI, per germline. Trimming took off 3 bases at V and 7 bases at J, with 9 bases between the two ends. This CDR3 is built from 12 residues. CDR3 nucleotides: TGTGCCAGCTCACCCGCAGGGGCTGGCTACACCTTC. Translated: CASSPAGAGYTF.

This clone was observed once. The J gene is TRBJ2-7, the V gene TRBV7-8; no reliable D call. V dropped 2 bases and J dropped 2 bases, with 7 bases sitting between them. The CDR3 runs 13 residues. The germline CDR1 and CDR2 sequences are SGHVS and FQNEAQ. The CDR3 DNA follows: TGTGCCAGCAGCTTATCCACACCCTACGAGCAGTACTTC. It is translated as CASSLSTPYEQYF.

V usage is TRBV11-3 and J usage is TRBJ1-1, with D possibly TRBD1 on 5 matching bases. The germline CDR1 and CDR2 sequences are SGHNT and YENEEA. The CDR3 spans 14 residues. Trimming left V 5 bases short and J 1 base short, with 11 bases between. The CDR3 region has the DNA TGTGCCAGCAGCCCGCAGGGCCAGAACACTGAAGCTTTCTTT. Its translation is CASSPQGQNTEAFF.

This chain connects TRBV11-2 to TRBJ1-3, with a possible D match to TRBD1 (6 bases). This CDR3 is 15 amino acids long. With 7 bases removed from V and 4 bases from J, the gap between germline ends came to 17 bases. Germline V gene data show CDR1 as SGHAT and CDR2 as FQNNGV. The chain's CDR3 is CASTQYREPGNTIYF. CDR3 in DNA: TGTGCCAGCACCCAATACAGGGAGCCCGGAAACACCATATATTTT.

The CDR3 loop reads CASSFETQVRGYTF. As DNA, the CDR3 is TGTGCCAGCAGCTTCGAGACACAGGTCCGAGGCTACACCTTC. The V call is TRBV4-2, the J call TRBJ1-2, with D possibly TRBD1 on 5 matching bases. The ends were cut back, 5 bases at V and 8 bases at J, with 18 bases in the middle. The CDR3 has 14 amino acids. The germline V gene encodes CDR1 LGHNA and CDR2 YNFKEQ.

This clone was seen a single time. CDR3 protein: CASSVSNTEAFF. CDR3 DNA sequence: TGTGCCAGCAGCGTTTCTAACACTGAAGCTTTCTTT. The gene calls are TRBV9 and TRBJ1-1; D call uncertain. The germline V gene encodes CDR1 SGDLS and CDR2 YYNGEE. The CDR3 spans 12 residues. Trimming took off 2 bases at V and 2 bases at J, with 4 bases between the two ends.

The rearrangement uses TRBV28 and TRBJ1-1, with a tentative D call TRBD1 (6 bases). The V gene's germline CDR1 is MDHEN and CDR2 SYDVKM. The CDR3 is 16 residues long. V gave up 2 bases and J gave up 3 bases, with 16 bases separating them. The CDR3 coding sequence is TGTGCCAGCAGTTTAATTGGGGAAAGGGGGTACACTGAAGCTTTCTTT. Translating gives CASSLIGERGYTEAFF.

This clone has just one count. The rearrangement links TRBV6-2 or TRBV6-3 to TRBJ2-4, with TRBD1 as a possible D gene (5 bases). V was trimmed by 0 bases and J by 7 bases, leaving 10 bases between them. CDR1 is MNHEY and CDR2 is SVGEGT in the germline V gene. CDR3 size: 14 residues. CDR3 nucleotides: TGTGCCAGCAGTTACTCGGGGCGAGTCAACATTCAGTACTTC. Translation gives CASSYSGRVNIQYF.

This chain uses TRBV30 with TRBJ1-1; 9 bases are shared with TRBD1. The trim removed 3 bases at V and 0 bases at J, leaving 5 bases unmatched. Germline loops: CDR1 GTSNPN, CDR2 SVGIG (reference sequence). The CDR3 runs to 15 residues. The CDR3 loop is CAWRFGTGLNTEAFF. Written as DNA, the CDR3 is TGTGCCTGGAGGTTTGGGACAGGGCTGAACACTGAAGCTTTCTTT.

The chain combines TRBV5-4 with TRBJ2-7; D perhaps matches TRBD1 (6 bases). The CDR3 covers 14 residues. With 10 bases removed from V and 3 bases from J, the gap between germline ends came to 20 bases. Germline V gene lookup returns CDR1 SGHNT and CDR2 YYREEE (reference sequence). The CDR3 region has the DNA TGTGCCTTTTTGGGGAACAGGGCGAGCTACGAGCAGTACTTC. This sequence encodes CAFLGNRASYEQYF.

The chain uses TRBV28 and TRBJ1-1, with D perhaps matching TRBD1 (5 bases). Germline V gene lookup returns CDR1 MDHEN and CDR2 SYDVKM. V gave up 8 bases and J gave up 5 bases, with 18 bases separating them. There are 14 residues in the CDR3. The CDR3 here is CASAKAGEGTEAFF. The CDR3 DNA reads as TGTGCCAGCGCAAAGGCGGGGGAGGGGACTGAAGCTTTCTTT.

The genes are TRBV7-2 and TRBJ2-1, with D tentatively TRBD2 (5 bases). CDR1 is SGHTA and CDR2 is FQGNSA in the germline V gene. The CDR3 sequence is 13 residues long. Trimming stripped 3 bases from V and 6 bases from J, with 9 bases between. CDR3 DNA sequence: TGTGCCAGCAGCTTCCCCCGGGGCAATGAGCAGTTCTTC. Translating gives CASSFPRGNEQFF.

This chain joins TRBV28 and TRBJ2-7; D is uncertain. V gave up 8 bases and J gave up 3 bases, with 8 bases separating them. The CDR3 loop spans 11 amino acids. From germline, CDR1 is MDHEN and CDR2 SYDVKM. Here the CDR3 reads CASATGYEQYF. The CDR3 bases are TGTGCCAGCGCCACTGGCTACGAGCAGTACTTC. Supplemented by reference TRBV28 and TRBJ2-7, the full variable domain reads DVKVTQSSRYLVKRTGEKVFLECVQDMDHENMFWYRQDPGLGLRLIYFSYDVKMKEKGDIPEGYSVSREKKERFSLILESASTNQTSMYLCASATGYEQYFGPGTRLTVT.

This CDR3 reads CASSVKAGMEFGQFF. CDR3 in DNA: TGTGCCAGCAGCGTAAAAGCGGGAATGGAATTTGGGCAGTTCTTC. The chain has TRBV9 and TRBJ2-1, with 7 bases identical to TRBD2. There are 15 residues in the CDR3. Germline values: CDR1 SGDLS, CDR2 YYNGEE. V lost 1 base to trimming and J lost 12 bases; unmatched junction nucleotides: 13.

CDR3 loop: CASSGGRAMIGETQYF. The CDR3 nucleotides are TGTGCCAGTAGCGGCGGGAGGGCCATGATTGGGGAGACCCAGTACTTC. The chain couples TRBV19 to TRBJ2-5; 9 bases are a match to TRBD2. Trimming at V came to 6 bases and at J to 5 bases, leaving 13 bases not matched to a gene. The CDR3 length is 16 residues. Looked up from germline, CDR1 is LNHDA and CDR2 is SQIVND (reference sequence). The complete variable domain, with remaining parts taken from reference TRBV19 and TRBJ2-5, reads DGGITQSPKYLFRKEGQNVTLSCEQNLNHDAMYWYRQDPGQGLRLIYYSQIVNDFQKGDIAEGYSVSREKKESFPLTVTSAQKNPTAFYLCASSGGRAMIGETQYFGPGTRLLVL.

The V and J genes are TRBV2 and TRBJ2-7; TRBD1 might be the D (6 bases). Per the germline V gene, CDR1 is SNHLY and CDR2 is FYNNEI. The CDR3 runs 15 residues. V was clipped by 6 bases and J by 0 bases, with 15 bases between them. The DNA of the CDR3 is TGTGCCAGCAGACTTACTACAGGGAGCTCCTACGAGCAGTACTTC. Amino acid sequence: CASRLTTGSSYEQYF.

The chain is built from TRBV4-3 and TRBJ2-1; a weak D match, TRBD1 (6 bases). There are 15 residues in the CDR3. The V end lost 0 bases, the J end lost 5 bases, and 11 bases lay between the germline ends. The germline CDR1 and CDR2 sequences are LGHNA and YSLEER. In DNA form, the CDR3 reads TGCGCCAGCAGCCAAGATTTATACAGGGACAATGAGCAGTTCTTC. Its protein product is CASSQDLYRDNEQFF.

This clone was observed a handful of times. This chain's CDR3 is CASSFWDTNTGELFF. For the CDR3, the DNA is TGCGCCAGCAGCTTTTGGGACACCAACACCGGGGAGCTGTTTTTT. V is TRBV5-1 and J is TRBJ2-2, with D perhaps matching TRBD1 (6 bases). V was cut by 2 bases and J by 2 bases, with 10 bases left in between. The CDR3 has 15 residues. Germline loops: CDR1 SGHRS, CDR2 YFSETQ.

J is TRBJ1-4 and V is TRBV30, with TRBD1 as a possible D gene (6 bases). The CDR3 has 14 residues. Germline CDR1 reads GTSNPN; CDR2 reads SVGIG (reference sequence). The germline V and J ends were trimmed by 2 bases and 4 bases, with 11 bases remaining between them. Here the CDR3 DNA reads TGTGCCTGGAGTCCAGGGGTCGGTAATGAAAAACTGTTTTTT. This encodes CAWSPGVGNEKLFF.